Listed here is a single T cell receptor beta chain. This sample is drawn from a study of cytomegalovirus exposure and HLA in healthy donors. Study overall: Some 200 million T cells yielded 100 million to 130 million unique TCR beta sequences, as an earlier analysis found.

CDR1 is MDHEN, CDR2 SYDVKM, per germline. This CDR3 comprises 16 residues. Trimming shortened V by 5 bases and J by 0 bases, and 15 bases separated the two germline ends. PCR amplification relied on 60 Vbeta primers (plus 13 Jbeta primers). Under the authors' procedure: Counted up in a later analysis, unique TCR beta chains came to approximately 77 million, with about 9.9 million shared. Clones were read by immunoSEQ multiplex PCR, and TCRdb kept only the in-frame ones, dropping some. From that table come the V and J calls and clone size; the DNA was used to work out D and trimming. The sample carries some 140,000 clones, approximately 80% recorded once.

This sequence originates from a man aged 25 to 45 in good health and CMV-seropositive. What was sequenced was PBMCs. The rearrangement links TRBV28 to TRBJ2-3; D might be TRBD2 (6 bases). Written as DNA, the CDR3 is TGTGCCAGCAGTCCGCTCTCGGGGGTTAGCACAGATACGCAGTATTTT. This translates into CASSPLSGVSTDTQYF. The full variable domain, its missing parts supplied by reference TRBV28 and TRBJ2-3, is DVKVTQSSRYLVKRTGEKVFLECVQDMDHENMFWYRQDPGLGLRLIYFSYDVKMKEKGDIPEGYSVSREKKERFSLILESASTNQTSMYLCASSPLSGVSTDTQYFGPGTRLTVL.